This paragraph covers one T cell receptor (beta chain) sequence. Libraries were prepared by immunoSEQ multiplex PCR; TCRdb keeps only in-frame clonotypes and omits some of them. The table includes roughly 2.1 million clones, 85% to 95% detected once. These data belong to a study of shared clonotypes between healthy human individuals. The ends lost 2 bases at V and 0 bases at J; junction bases unmatched: 2. The V gene's germline CDR1 is KGHSH and CDR2 LQKENI. The CDR3 consists of 15 residues. Terminally differentiated effector memory CD45RA+ cells were excluded from the naive CD8 cells, which were CD45RO-negative and positively selected for CCR7.

Specimen: naive CD8+ T cells from PBMCs. The sequence derives from a man younger than 35 in good health. Some clones in this sample may be carry-over from other donors' samples. The J gene is TRBJ2-5, the V gene TRBV18, with TRBD1 matching 8 bases. CDR3 DNA: TGTGCCAGCTCACCAGGACAGGGCGACCAAGAGACCCAGTACTTC. The encoded protein is CASSPGQGDQETQYF.